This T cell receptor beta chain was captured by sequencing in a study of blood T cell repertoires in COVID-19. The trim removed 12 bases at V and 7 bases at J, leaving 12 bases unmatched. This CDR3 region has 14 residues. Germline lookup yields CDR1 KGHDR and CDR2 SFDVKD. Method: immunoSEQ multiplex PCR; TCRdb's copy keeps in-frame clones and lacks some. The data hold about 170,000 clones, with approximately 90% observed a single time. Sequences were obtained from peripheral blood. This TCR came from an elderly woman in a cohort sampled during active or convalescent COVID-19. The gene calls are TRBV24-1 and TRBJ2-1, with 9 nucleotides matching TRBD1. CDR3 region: CASSGTGFDNEQFF. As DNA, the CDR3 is TGTGCCTCCTCGGGGACAGGGTTCGATAATGAGCAGTTCTTC.